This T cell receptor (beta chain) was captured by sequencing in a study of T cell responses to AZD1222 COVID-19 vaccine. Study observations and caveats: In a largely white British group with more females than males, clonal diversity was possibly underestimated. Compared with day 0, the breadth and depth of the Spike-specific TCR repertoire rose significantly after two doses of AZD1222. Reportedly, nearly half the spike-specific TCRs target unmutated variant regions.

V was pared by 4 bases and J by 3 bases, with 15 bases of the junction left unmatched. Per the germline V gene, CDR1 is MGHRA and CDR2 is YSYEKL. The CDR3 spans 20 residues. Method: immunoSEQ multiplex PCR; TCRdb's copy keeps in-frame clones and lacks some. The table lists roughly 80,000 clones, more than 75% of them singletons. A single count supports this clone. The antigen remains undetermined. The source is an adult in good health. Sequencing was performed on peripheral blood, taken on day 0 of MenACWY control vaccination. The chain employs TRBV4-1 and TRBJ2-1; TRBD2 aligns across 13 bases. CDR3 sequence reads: CASSPEPGLAGQLHYNEQFF. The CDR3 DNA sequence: TGCGCCAGCAGCCCAGAACCGGGACTAGCGGGACAACTACACTACAATGAGCAGTTCTTC.